Each of the 17 T cell receptor beta chains below was sequenced from the same sample in a study of cytomegalovirus exposure and HLA in healthy donors. PCR primers comprised 60 Vbeta and 13 Jbeta primers. Assay used: immunoSEQ multiplex PCR; TCRdb lists only in-frame clones, some missing. Among 55,000 to 75,000 clones, about 69% were seen once, and the ten largest hold under 8%. Sequences were obtained from PBMCs. Every receptor here comes from a man aged 25-45 years in good health and CMV-seropositive.

Of note for this clone: At one end, the junction sequence differs from germline, possibly due to a read error. The chain uses TRBV7-9 and TRBJ2-5; 9 bases fit TRBD1. The CDR3 contains 14 residues. Germline CDR1 is SEHNR and CDR2 is FQNEAQ (reference sequence). The CDR3 is CSSSLDRGGETQYF. The CDR3 nucleotides read TGTTCCAGCAGCTTGGACAGGGGAGGCGAGACCCAGTACTTC.

The genes are TRBV11-2 and TRBJ2-1, with 8 nucleotides matching TRBD2. The CDR3 loop spans 16 amino acids. Germline V gene lookup returns CDR1 SGHAT and CDR2 FQNNGV. Germline trimming cut 1 base from V and 3 bases from J; bases unmatched to any gene: 5. Written as DNA, the CDR3 is TGTGCCAGCAGCTTAGTTGGCGGGGGGAACTACAATGAGCAGTTCTTC. Residues: CASSLVGGGNYNEQFF.

This sequence joins TRBV7-2 and TRBJ2-1, with 10 bases aligning to TRBD1. This CDR3 contains 18 residues. Per the germline V gene, CDR1 is SGHTA and CDR2 is FQGNSA. After removal of 7 bases from V and 2 bases from J, the junction contained 14 bases not matched to a gene. CDR3 nucleotides: TGTGCCAGCACGTCCGGGACAGGGGTTCTCAGGACCTACAATGAGCAGTTCTTC. Encoded protein: CASTSGTGVLRTYNEQFF.

This chain links TRBV27 with TRBJ2-7; TRBD1 agrees at 7 bases. There are 13 residues in the CDR3. V gave up 4 bases and J gave up 2 bases; unmatched junction bases: 2. The germline gives CDR1 MNHEY, CDR2 SMNVEV (reference sequence). The CDR3, as DNA: TGTGCCAGCAGTTACAGGGGAGCCTACGAGCAGTACTTC. Translation gives CASSYRGAYEQYF.

This chain links TRBV6-4 with TRBJ2-3, with 8 bases that match TRBD2. Germline V gene lookup returns CDR1 MRHNA and CDR2 SNTAGT. The V segment lost 2 bases and the J segment 2 bases; nucleotides outside the gene matches: 6. The CDR3 covers 16 residues. In DNA form, the CDR3 reads TGTGCCAGCAGTGACGGGAGCGGGGGAGCCACAGATACGCAGTATTTT. It encodes CASSDGSGGATDTQYF.

The chain has TRBV19 and TRBJ2-3; 14 positions agree with TRBD2. Trimming at V came to 4 bases and at J to 6 bases, leaving 9 bases not matched to a gene. The CDR3 is made up of 17 amino acids. Germline lookup yields CDR1 LNHDA and CDR2 SQIVND (reference sequence). The CDR3, as DNA: TGTGCCAGTAGTACCCTGGGACTAGCGGGGGCCAAGGATACGCAGTATTTT. Translation gives CASSTLGLAGAKDTQYF.

This clone was found a few times. This chain uses TRBV4-1 with TRBJ1-1, with TRBD1 matching 7 bases. The CDR3 loop spans 15 amino acids. Trimming took 4 bases from V and 1 from J; bases not matched to a gene: 6. Per germline, CDR1 MGHRA and CDR2 YSYEKL. CDR3 coding DNA: TGCGCCAGCAGCCCTCAGGACAGGCGGAACACTGAAGCTTTCTTT. Protein: CASSPQDRRNTEAFF.

This chain joins TRBV4-1 and TRBJ1-4; the match to TRBD1 covers 7 bases. The V gene's germline CDR1 is MGHRA and CDR2 YSYEKL. The junction had 7 bases not matched to a gene; V was cut back by 4 bases and J by 8 bases. The CDR3 totals 14 residues. CDR3 loop: CASSLGQAREKLFF. The CDR3 DNA follows: TGCGCCAGCAGCCTCGGACAGGCTCGGGAAAAACTGTTTTTT.

The chain couples TRBV5-1 to TRBJ1-5; 9 nucleotides line up with TRBD1. The germline V gene has CDR1 SGHRS and CDR2 YFSETQ. The length of the CDR3 is 17 residues. V was clipped by 4 bases and J by 11 bases; unmatched bases: 19. CDR3 sequence: CASSRDPGQGVITSQHF. The CDR3, as DNA: TGCGCCAGCAGCCGCGACCCGGGACAGGGCGTTATCACGTCCCAGCATTTT.

With respect to this clone: At one of its ends the junction is not consistent with the germline gene, which may arise from a read error. J is TRBJ2-2 and V is TRBV7-7, with D tentatively TRBD1 (5 bases). Germline assignment: CDR1 SSHAT and CDR2 FNYEAQ (reference sequence). This CDR3 region has 14 residues. CDR3: CASSQTVNTGELFF. The CDR3, as DNA: TGTGCTAGCAGCCAGACAGTGAACACCGGGGAGCTGTTTTTT.

The table lists this clone with a few counts. The chain has TRBV28 and TRBJ2-7; 8 bases fit TRBD1. The germline gives CDR1 MDHEN, CDR2 SYDVKM. This CDR3 contains 13 residues. The ends lost 8 bases at V and 3 bases at J; junction bases unmatched: 6. CDR3 nucleotide sequence: TGTGCCAGCCACAGGGGGGAAATCTACGAGCAGTACTTC. Protein sequence: CASHRGEIYEQYF.

This clone appeared a single time. This chain links TRBV30 with TRBJ2-7, with TRBD1 as a possible D gene (6 bases). The length of the CDR3 is 13 residues. Trimming took off 1 base at V and 2 bases at J, with 9 bases between the two ends. CDR1 and CDR2 from the germline V gene are GTSNPN and SVGIG (reference sequence). CDR3 nucleotide sequence: TGTGCCTGGAGTGCAGGGGTCCCCTACGAGCAGTACTTC. Its translation: CAWSAGVPYEQYF.

V usage is TRBV5-4 and J usage is TRBJ1-4, with D uncertain. Germline V gene sequence: CDR1 SGHNT, CDR2 YYREEE (reference sequence). The length of the CDR3 is 13 residues. The ends were cut back, 2 bases at V and 6 bases at J, with 8 bases in the middle. CDR3 coding DNA: TGTGCCAGCAGCTTTAGCGCTGATGAAAAACTGTTTTTT. This gives the protein CASSFSADEKLFF. Full variable domain (missing parts from reference TRBV5-4 and TRBJ1-4): ETGVTQSPTHLIKTRGQQVTLRCSSQSGHNTVSWYQQALGQGPQFIFQYYREEENGRGNFPPRFSGLQFPNYSSELNVNALELDDSALYLCASSFSADEKLFFGSGTQLSVL.

This clone occurred a few times. This chain uses TRBV11-2 with TRBJ2-5, with TRBD2 as a possible D gene (6 bases). CDR3 length: 15 amino acids. Trimming removed 5 bases from V and 3 bases from J, with 16 bases in between. From germline, CDR1 is SGHAT and CDR2 FQNNGV. The CDR3 bases are TGTGCCAGCAGCCGCCGGGACTCACTGGAAGAGACCCAGTACTTC. It encodes CASSRRDSLEETQYF.

This rearrangement joins TRBV2 to TRBJ2-2, with a tentative D call TRBD1 (5 bases). Deletions cut 7 bases from V and 5 bases from J, with 11 bases between. In germline, CDR1 is SNHLY, CDR2 FYNNEI. This CDR3 contains 13 residues. CDR3 amino acids: CASKGHETGELFF. The CDR3, as DNA: TGTGCCAGCAAAGGACACGAGACCGGGGAGCTGTTTTTT.

V and J are TRBV14 and TRBJ2-7; 13 bases map to TRBD2. J was trimmed by 3 bases and V by 5 bases; bases with no gene match: 4. The germline V gene has CDR1 SGHDN and CDR2 FVKESK. The CDR3 is 15 amino acids. In nucleotides, the CDR3 is TGTGCCAGCAGCTGGACTAGCGGGGGATACTACGAGCAGTACTTC. It translates to CASSWTSGGYYEQYF.

This clone appeared a few times. J is TRBJ1-3 and V is TRBV29-1; D remains ambiguous. CDR1 is SQVTM and CDR2 is ANQGSEA in the germline V gene. V dropped 4 bases and J dropped 0 bases, with 7 bases sitting between them. The CDR3 is 13 residues long. CDR3: CSVGGLSGNTIYF. CDR3 bases: TGCAGCGTTGGCGGACTCTCTGGAAACACCATATATTTT.